These 27 T cell receptor beta chains were sequenced from one sample in a study of T cell clonotyping in hematopoietic cell transplantation. Produced via immunoSEQ multiplex PCR; TCRdb's table is partial and in-frame only. In the table there are approximately 6,900 clones, around 89% of which are singletons. Sequencing was performed on PBMCs, taken 30 days after allogeneic stem cell transplant. The receptor set was obtained from a female patient aged 45-60 years who had an allogeneic stem cell transplant from an unrelated donor, so the T cells may come from the graft donor. Some clones in this sample may be carry-over from other donors' samples.

The rearrangement joins TRBV5-1 to TRBJ1-5; D not certain. Trimming cost V 2 bases and J 3 bases, with 12 bases left between them. The CDR3 length is 15 residues. The germline gives CDR1 SGHRS, CDR2 YFSETQ. The CDR3 nucleotides read TGCGCCAGCAGCTTAATCGCTGGCTCCAATCAGCCCCAGCATTTT. Amino acid sequence: CASSLIAGSNQPQHF. The full variable domain, rest sourced from reference TRBV5-1 and TRBJ1-5, is KAGVTQTPRYLIKTRGQQVTLSCSPISGHRSVSWYQQTPGQGLQFLFEYFSETQRNKGNFPGRFSGRQFSNSRSEMNVSTLELGDSALYLCASSLIAGSNQPQHFGDGTRLSIL.

The V call is TRBV5-1, the J call TRBJ1-2; D remains ambiguous. Trimming left V 4 bases short and J 8 bases short, with 12 bases between. Germline CDR1 reads SGHRS; CDR2 reads YFSETQ. There are 12 residues in the CDR3. CDR3 bases: TGCGCCAGCAGCGAGGAACCCGGGGGCTACACCTTC. This sequence encodes CASSEEPGGYTF.

J is TRBJ2-4 and V is TRBV5-1, with a tentative D call TRBD2 (5 bases). Germline CDR1 is SGHRS and CDR2 is YFSETQ. Trimming stripped 5 bases from V and 1 base from J, with 19 bases between. CDR3 size: 17 residues. Written as DNA, the CDR3 is TGCGCCAGCAGTTTCGCGGGTCCCGGGCTGGCCAAAAACATTCAGTACTTC. Translation: CASSFAGPGLAKNIQYF.

The rearrangement uses TRBV5-1 and TRBJ2-5; D ambiguous. V lost 4 bases and J 1 base, leaving 8 bases between the germline ends. Germline V CDR1 and CDR2: SGHRS, YFSETQ. The CDR3 extends over 13 amino acids. For the CDR3, the DNA is TGCGCCAGCAGCCCTCGGTCCCAAGAGACCCAGTACTTC. This codes for CASSPRSQETQYF.

The chain carries TRBV5-6 and TRBJ1-1; TRBD1 is a possible D gene (6 bases). CDR1 is SGHDT, CDR2 YYEEEE, per germline. CDR3 length equals 15 residues. V was trimmed by 0 bases and J by 1 base, leaving 10 bases between them. In DNA, the CDR3 is TGTGCCAGCAGCTTGGTCGCCAGGGGGAACACTGAAGCTTTCTTT. It yields the protein CASSLVARGNTEAFF.

This chain uses TRBV27 with TRBJ2-7; TRBD2 aligns across 8 bases. V lost 8 bases and J lost 2; bases outside the gene matches: 8. The CDR3 length is 14 residues. Germline assignment: CDR1 MNHEY and CDR2 SMNVEV (reference sequence). The CDR3 loop reads CASATGTRTYEQYF. CDR3 nucleotide sequence: TGTGCCAGCGCGACCGGGACTAGGACCTACGAGCAGTACTTC.

This clone was picked up one time. The chain has TRBV19 and TRBJ1-1; D is unclear. The CDR3 runs to 17 residues. Germline V lookup: CDR1 LNHDA, CDR2 SQIVND (reference sequence). The V end was cut by 9 bases, the J end by 1 base, with 24 bases between. The CDR3 DNA follows: TGTGCCAGCTCTACTACCGTTACCCGACGGGGGAACACTGAAGCTTTCTTT. Protein: CASSTTVTRRGNTEAFF.

The J gene is TRBJ1-1, the V gene TRBV6-5; D unresolved. The V and J ends lost 3 bases and 5 bases respectively, with 7 bases between them. The CDR3 spans 12 residues. Per germline, CDR1 MNHEY and CDR2 SVGAGI. The CDR3 DNA is TGTGCCAGCAGTTATGGAGGGACTGAAGCTTTCTTT. Translated: CASSYGGTEAFF.

This clone was seen a few times. The chain employs TRBV4-2 and TRBJ1-1, with D unresolved. There are 16 residues in the CDR3. The V gene's germline CDR1 is LGHNA and CDR2 YNFKEQ. Deletions cut 1 base from V and 1 base from J, with 13 bases between. This CDR3 is CASSQVFAETNTEAFF. Written as DNA, the CDR3 is TGTGCCAGCAGCCAAGTATTTGCGGAGACGAACACTGAAGCTTTCTTT.

The V and J genes are TRBV19 and TRBJ1-6; weak D call: TRBD1 (5 bases). Germline V gene data show CDR1 as LNHDA and CDR2 as SQIVND (reference sequence). Trimming shortened V by 7 bases and J by 9 bases, and 22 bases separated the two germline ends. CDR3 size: 16 residues. Here the CDR3 reads CASTGQRQGRASPLHF. CDR3 coding DNA: TGTGCCAGTACTGGCCAGAGGCAGGGAAGAGCTTCACCCCTCCACTTT.

The chain has TRBV7-8 and TRBJ1-5, with 8 bases matching TRBD1. Germline assignment: CDR1 SGHVS and CDR2 FQNEAQ. There are 16 residues in the CDR3. The junction had 9 bases not matched to a gene; V was cut back by 5 bases and J by 3 bases. Here the CDR3 reads CASSDQGALTNQPQHF. DNA of the CDR3: TGTGCCAGCAGCGACCAGGGGGCCTTGACCAATCAGCCCCAGCATTTT.

V and J are TRBV6-5 and TRBJ2-5, with TRBD2 matching 8 bases. The CDR3 spans 15 residues. The germline gives CDR1 MNHEY, CDR2 SVGAGI. With 4 bases clipped from V and 4 bases from J, the junction kept 8 bases outside the gene matches. The CDR3 spells CASSSGLGQAETQYF. The CDR3 DNA reads TGTGCCAGCAGTTCGGGACTAGGCCAGGCAGAGACCCAGTACTTC.

The chain carries TRBV29-1 and TRBJ1-2, with D perhaps matching TRBD1 (5 bases). The CDR3 sequence is 13 residues long. V lost 2 bases to trimming and J lost 3 bases, with 10 bases between them. Germline values: CDR1 SQVTM, CDR2 ANQGSEA. As DNA, the CDR3 is TGCAGCGTTGAATTGGGACCGGACTATGGCTACACCTTC. It encodes CSVELGPDYGYTF.

This chain links TRBV6-1 with TRBJ1-5, with TRBD1 matching 7 bases. Germline CDR1 is MNHNS and CDR2 is SASEGT. J gave up 11 bases and V 1 base, and 26 bases lay outside the gene matches. This CDR3 has 20 residues. CDR3 region: CASSEVMTGRLPSAGPAQHF. The CDR3 nucleotides read TGTGCCAGCAGTGAAGTCATGACAGGGAGATTACCATCAGCCGGGCCGGCCCAGCATTTT.

This chain uses TRBV7-2 with TRBJ1-5, with a weak D call TRBD1 (6 bases). The V end lost 0 bases, the J end lost 6 bases, and 12 bases lay between the germline ends. Germline CDR1 reads SGHTA; CDR2 reads FQGNSA. The CDR3 length is 15 residues. CDR3 coding DNA: TGTGCCAGCAGCTTAGCCGGGACAATCGGTCAGCCCCAGCATTTT. Protein: CASSLAGTIGQPQHF.

The CDR3 region has the DNA TGTGCCAGCAGTTACGAGGGGTCTAGCAATCAGCCCCAGCATTTT. Protein sequence: CASSYEGSSNQPQHF. This chain links TRBV6-5 with TRBJ1-5; D possibly corresponds to TRBD1 (5 bases). The CDR3 extends over 15 amino acids. The V and J ends lost 2 bases and 0 bases respectively, with 8 bases between them. Per the germline V gene, CDR1 is MNHEY and CDR2 is SVGAGI.

The V gene is TRBV10-1, the J gene TRBJ2-1, with 7 bases matching TRBD1. This CDR3 has 13 residues. Germline assignment: CDR1 WNHNN and CDR2 SYGVQD (reference sequence). The trim removed 6 bases at V and 6 bases at J, leaving 5 bases unmatched. DNA for the CDR3: TGCGCCAGCAGCTTCCGACAGGGCAATGAGCAGTTCTTC. It translates to CASSFRQGNEQFF.

J is TRBJ1-2 and V is TRBV5-4; TRBD1 matches at 10 bases. Germline loops: CDR1 SGHNT, CDR2 YYREEE (reference sequence). The CDR3 extends over 14 amino acids. V lost 4 bases to trimming and J lost 6 bases; unmatched junction nucleotides: 6. This chain's CDR3 is CASSPDRGADGYTF. DNA for the CDR3: TGTGCCAGCAGCCCGGACAGGGGGGCAGATGGCTACACCTTC.

The rearrangement links TRBV7-2 to TRBJ1-5, with a weak D call TRBD1 (6 bases). There are 18 residues in the CDR3. Germline V CDR1 and CDR2: SGHTA, FQGNSA. V lost 3 bases and J 6 bases, leaving 24 bases between the germline ends. CDR3 coding DNA: TGTGCCAGCAGCTTCCCCTCATACCCCCCAGGGGAGGGTCAGCCCCAGCATTTT. This encodes CASSFPSYPPGEGQPQHF.

The genes are TRBV13 and TRBJ1-2; D remains unclear. Germline-derived CDR1 and CDR2 are PRHDT and FYEKMQ (reference sequence). V was clipped by 0 bases and J by 4 bases, with 6 bases between them. This CDR3 has 13 amino acids. The chain's CDR3 is CASSLGRGYGYTF. CDR3 in DNA: TGTGCCAGCAGCTTAGGACGGGGCTATGGCTACACCTTC.

This chain links TRBV9 with TRBJ2-1; 11 bases align to TRBD2. The CDR3 covers 17 residues. In germline, CDR1 is SGDLS, CDR2 YYNGEE. V was pared by 3 bases and J by 7 bases, with 12 bases of the junction left unmatched. The CDR3 sequence: CASSAPTASGRWNEQFF. CDR3 in DNA: TGTGCCAGCAGCGCCCCGACGGCTAGCGGGAGGTGGAATGAGCAGTTCTTC.

The chain recombines TRBV19 with TRBJ1-2; TRBD1 matches 7 bases. In germline, CDR1 is LNHDA, CDR2 SQIVND (reference sequence). The CDR3 totals 14 residues. Germline trimming cut 3 bases from V and 5 bases from J; bases unmatched to any gene: 6. The CDR3 DNA follows: TGTGCCAGTAGTATCGGGACAGCTCCTTATGGCTACACCTTC. Translation gives CASSIGTAPYGYTF.

Only a few counts were recorded for this clone. V usage is TRBV11-2 and J usage is TRBJ1-2, with 7 nucleotides matching TRBD1. Germline values: CDR1 SGHAT, CDR2 FQNNGV. The trim removed 5 bases at V and 4 bases at J, leaving 10 bases unmatched. The CDR3 loop spans 15 amino acids. CDR3: CASSQPGQTIYGYTF. DNA for the CDR3: TGTGCCAGCAGCCAGCCGGGACAGACAATCTATGGCTACACCTTC.

The V gene is TRBV7-6, the J gene TRBJ1-5; 11 bases are shared with TRBD1. Germline CDR1 is SGHVS and CDR2 is FNYEAQ. CDR3 length: 15 residues. J lost 6 bases, V lost 6 bases, and 7 bases had no gene match. The CDR3, as DNA: TGTGCCAGCAGTTCCGGGACAGGGGGACTTCAGCCCCAGCATTTT. Translation: CASSSGTGGLQPQHF.

This chain links TRBV4-1 with TRBJ2-5, with D perhaps assigned TRBD1 or TRBD2 (5 bases each). CDR1 is MGHRA, CDR2 YSYEKL, per germline. The CDR3 is 16 residues long. V gave up 4 bases and J gave up 2 bases, with 17 bases separating them. The CDR3 nucleotides read TGCGCCAGCAGCCTTTGGGGCATGGGGGTACAAGAGACCCAGTACTTC. Its protein is CASSLWGMGVQETQYF.

This clone was seen only once. The chain links TRBV30 to TRBJ2-7; weak D call: TRBD1 (6 bases). Trimming left V 3 bases short and J 2 bases short, with 8 bases between. The CDR3 sequence is 12 residues long. Germline CDR1 reads GTSNPN; CDR2 reads SVGIG (reference sequence). This CDR3 is CAWRGQTYEQYF. CDR3 in DNA: TGTGCCTGGAGGGGACAAACCTACGAGCAGTACTTC.

V usage is TRBV6-1 and J usage is TRBJ2-1; TRBD2 is a possible D gene (5 bases). The germline V gene has CDR1 MNHNS and CDR2 SASEGT. V was pared by 7 bases and J by 9 bases, with 22 bases between. The CDR3 extends over 15 amino acids. CDR3 residues: CASTPPLGEEVEQFF. CDR3 sequence (DNA): TGTGCCAGCACCCCCCCCCTGGGCGAGGAGGTTGAGCAGTTCTTC.